This record looks at one T cell receptor beta chain sequence and its context. The sample originates from a study of blood T cell repertoires in COVID-19. Study as a whole: Samples representing acute and convalescent COVID-19 were sourced from the United States, Italy and Spain. The cDNA or gDNA used as material had been derived from T cells, B-cell-depleted T cells, or PBMCs.

The length of the CDR3 is 18 residues. Germline lookup yields CDR1 SGHRS and CDR2 YFSETQ. The V segment lost 3 bases and the J segment 2 bases; nucleotides outside the gene matches: 14. In Seattle, patients joined the study during active infection and were tracked longitudinally. Per the study methods: The authors estimated nucleated cell counts from reference gene primer amplification. Profiling relied on immunoSEQ multiplex PCR, and the TCRdb table lists in-frame clones only, not all of them. V and J calls and clone size come straight from that table; D and trimming were deduced from the DNA. In the table there are a few hundred thousand clones, roughly four fifths of which are singletons.

The clonotype comes from a woman in her 70s with COVID-19, enrolled during active disease. The V call is TRBV5-1, the J call TRBJ2-1, with TRBD2 matching 7 bases. Sequenced material: peripheral blood. The CDR3 coding sequence is TGCGCCAGCAGCTCCCCCAGCAAGTCTAGCGGAGCCTACAATGAGCAGTTCTTC. Its protein is CASSSPSKSSGAYNEQFF.